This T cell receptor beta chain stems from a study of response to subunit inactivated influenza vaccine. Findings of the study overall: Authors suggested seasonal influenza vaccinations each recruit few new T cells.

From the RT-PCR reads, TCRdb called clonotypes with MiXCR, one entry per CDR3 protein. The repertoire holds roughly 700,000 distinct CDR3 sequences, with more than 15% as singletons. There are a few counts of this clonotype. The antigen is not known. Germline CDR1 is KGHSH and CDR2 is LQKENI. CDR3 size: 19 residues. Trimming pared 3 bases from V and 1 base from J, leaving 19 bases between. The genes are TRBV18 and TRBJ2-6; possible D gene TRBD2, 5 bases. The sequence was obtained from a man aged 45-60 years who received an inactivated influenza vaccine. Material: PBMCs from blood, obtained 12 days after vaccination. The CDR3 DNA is TGTGCCAGCTCACCTTCGGGATGGTGGGCTGAATCTGGGGCCAACGTCCTGACTTTC. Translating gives CASSPSGWWAESGANVLTF.